This TCR beta chain was sequenced for a study of shared clonotypes between healthy human individuals. Study-wide results and limits: Naive subsets generally had larger estimated richness than memory subsets. Non-shared clonotypes had lower generation probabilities than those shared by all four donors. Genetic and exposure-history diversity was limited by the few donors.

With regard to this clone: The target antigen is unknown. The sample contains more than one DNA sequence encoding this CDR3.

V was trimmed by 4 bases and J by 1 base, leaving 5 bases between them. CDR3 size: 12 residues. CDR1 is MNHNS and CDR2 is SASEGT in the germline V gene. Sequencing was performed with immunoSEQ multiplex PCR; in TCRdb, only in-frame clones are kept and a portion is missing. The sample contains about 1.9 million clones, 93% of which appear only once. CD45RO-negative CD8 cells positively selected for CCR7 made up the naive population, which excluded terminally differentiated effector memory CD45RA+ cells. Sequencing was performed on naive CD8+ T cells from PBMCs. This clonotype was obtained from a man aged 18 to 29 in good health. Some clones in this sample may be carry-over from other donors' samples. V is TRBV6-1 and J is TRBJ2-7; no clear D gene. The CDR3 coding sequence is TGTGCCAGCAGTGGTCTATCCTACGAGCAGTACTTC. Protein sequence: CASSGLSYEQYF.